This T cell receptor (beta chain) was profiled in a study of CD8 T cells in ankylosing spondylitis. Study-level findings and limits: For ankylosing spondylitis blood, a TCR beta motif of 7 or 8 highly homologous variants appeared characteristic.

There are a few counts of this clonotype. Antigen specificity is unknown. This CDR3 region has 16 residues. Trimming pared 6 bases from V and 0 bases from J, leaving 18 bases between. The germline V gene has CDR1 SGHRS and CDR2 YFSETQ. TCRdb used MiXCR to reprocess the 5' RACE reads, holding one entry per CDR3 protein. The sample consists of some 800,000 distinct CDR3 sequences, about 11% of them appearing once. The source material was blood, either unsorted or a sorted T cell fraction (not recorded which). The receptor's source is a male donor with ankylosing spondylitis. The chain joins TRBV5-1 to TRBJ1-2; D might be TRBD1 (6 bases). The CDR3 region has the DNA TGCGCCAGCAACATCGGCCGGGACACCACTAACTATGGCTACACCTTC. This translates into CASNIGRDTTNYGYTF.